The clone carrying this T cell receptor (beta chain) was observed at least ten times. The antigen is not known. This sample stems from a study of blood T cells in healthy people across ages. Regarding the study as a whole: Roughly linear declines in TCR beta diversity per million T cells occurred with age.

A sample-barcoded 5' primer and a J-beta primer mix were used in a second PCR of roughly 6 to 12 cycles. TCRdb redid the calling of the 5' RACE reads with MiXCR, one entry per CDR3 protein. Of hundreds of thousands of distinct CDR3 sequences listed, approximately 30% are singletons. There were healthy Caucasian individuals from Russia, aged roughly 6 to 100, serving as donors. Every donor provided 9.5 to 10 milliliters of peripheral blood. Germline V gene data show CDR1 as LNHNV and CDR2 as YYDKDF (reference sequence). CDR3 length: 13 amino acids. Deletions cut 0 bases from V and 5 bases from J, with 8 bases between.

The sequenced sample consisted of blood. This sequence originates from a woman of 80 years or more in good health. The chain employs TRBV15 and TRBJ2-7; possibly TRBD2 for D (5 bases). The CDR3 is CATSRDVGDEQYF. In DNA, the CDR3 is TGTGCCACCAGCAGAGATGTGGGAGACGAGCAGTACTTC.